The 20 T cell receptor beta chains below all came from one sample that was sequenced in a study of shared clonotypes between healthy human individuals. The protocol was immunoSEQ multiplex PCR, while the TCRdb copy is restricted to in-frame clones and leaves out a portion. Of about 1 million clones listed, approximately 72% are singletons. The specimen sequenced was memory CD4+ T cells sorted from blood. Subset meaning: CD45RA-negative fraction. Receptors were obtained from a man between 18 and 35 years old in good health.

In its sample, this clone was seen many times. The chain uses TRBV4-3 and TRBJ1-5, with 10 bases aligning to TRBD1. The CDR3 has 20 residues. Germline CDR1 and CDR2: LGHNA and YSLEER. Germline trimming cut 1 base from V and 0 bases from J; bases unmatched to any gene: 12. The CDR3 DNA reads TGCGCCAGCAGCCAAGTTTCGTGGGACAGGGGCGTCTATAGCAATCAGCCCCAGCATTTT. Protein sequence: CASSQVSWDRGVYSNQPQHF.

This clone has more than one count but fewer than ten. This chain connects TRBV28 to TRBJ2-4; D is perhaps TRBD1 (6 bases). Germline-derived CDR1 and CDR2 are MDHEN and SYDVKM. The CDR3 totals 17 residues. V was clipped by 7 bases and J by 0 bases, with 19 bases between them. CDR3 coding DNA: TGTGCCAGCACCCTTTGGGGGCAGGCTCTAGCCAAAAACATTCAGTACTTC. Translating gives CASTLWGQALAKNIQYF.

The chain is built from TRBV5-8 and TRBJ1-5; D gene unclear. The ends were cut back, 0 bases at V and 7 bases at J, with 14 bases in the middle. The CDR3 extends over 15 amino acids. Germline V gene sequence: CDR1 SGHTS, CDR2 YDEGEE. The CDR3 DNA reads as TGTGCCAGCAGCTTGGAGGGCAGGTCGGGGCAGCCCCAGCATTTT. Amino acids: CASSLEGRSGQPQHF.

As to this clone: This specimen includes other DNA sequences encoding the same CDR3. This sequence joins TRBV5-4 and TRBJ1-1, with 9 bases lining up with TRBD1. Looked up from germline, CDR1 is SGHNT and CDR2 is YYREEE (reference sequence). With V trimmed by 4 bases and J by 1 base, 2 bases remained unmatched. This CDR3 spans 14 amino acids. CDR3 nucleotide sequence: TGTGCCAGCAGCCCGGGACAGGGGAACACTGAAGCTTTCTTT. It is translated as CASSPGQGNTEAFF.

The chain joins TRBV5-1 to TRBJ2-3, with D unclear. Looked up from germline, CDR1 is SGHRS and CDR2 is YFSETQ. The CDR3 sequence is 15 residues long. Trimming cost V 1 base and J 6 bases, with 15 bases left between them. This chain's CDR3 is CASSLSGPPADTQYF. The CDR3 coding sequence is TGCGCCAGCAGCTTGTCTGGACCCCCGGCGGATACGCAGTATTTT.

J is TRBJ1-2 and V is TRBV27; 9 bases are shared with TRBD1. Per the germline V gene, CDR1 is MNHEY and CDR2 is SMNVEV (reference sequence). After removal of 6 bases from V and 7 bases from J, the junction contained 9 bases not matched to a gene. CDR3 length: 14 residues. The CDR3: CASSGTGTGFGYTF. In nucleotides, the CDR3 is TGTGCCAGCAGCGGTACAGGGACAGGGTTTGGCTACACCTTC.

This clone has just a few counts. This chain joins TRBV7-3 and TRBJ2-3; D is undetermined. Germline lookup yields CDR1 SGHTA and CDR2 FQGTGA. This CDR3 region has 14 residues. The germline V and J ends were trimmed by 2 bases and 2 bases, with 8 bases remaining between them. The CDR3 DNA is TGTGCCAGCAGCTTAGGGCACATCACAGATACGCAGTATTTT. It specifies CASSLGHITDTQYF.

This clone was seen a handful of times. The chain employs TRBV6-6 and TRBJ2-5; 10 positions match TRBD1. The CDR3 covers 16 residues. From germline, CDR1 is MNHNY and CDR2 SVGAGI (reference sequence). The trim removed 4 bases at V and 2 bases at J, leaving 7 bases unmatched. CDR3 bases: TGTGCCAGCAGTTCCTCCGGGACAGGGGCTCAAGAGACCCAGTACTTC. Its translation: CASSSSGTGAQETQYF.

The chain combines TRBV28 with TRBJ2-5; 10 bases map to TRBD1. Germline V gene lookup returns CDR1 MDHEN and CDR2 SYDVKM. The CDR3 extends over 14 amino acids. Trimming took 5 bases from V and 5 from J; bases not matched to a gene: 5. DNA for the CDR3: TGTGCCAGCAGTCAAGACAGGGGGCGGGAGACCCAGTACTTC. It codes for CASSQDRGRETQYF.

The chain couples TRBV13 to TRBJ1-1; D is possibly TRBD1 (6 bases). Trimming stripped 2 bases from V and 10 bases from J, with 14 bases between. CDR3 length: 13 amino acids. Per the germline V gene, CDR1 is PRHDT and CDR2 is FYEKMQ (reference sequence). The CDR3 protein is CASSLQSGGRAFF. DNA for the CDR3: TGTGCCAGCAGCTTACAATCCGGGGGCCGAGCTTTCTTT.

J is TRBJ1-1 and V is TRBV4-3; weak D call: TRBD1 (6 bases). Germline CDR1 reads LGHNA; CDR2 reads YSLEER. V lost 1 base to trimming and J lost 4 bases, with 13 bases between them. This CDR3 has 15 residues. The CDR3 here is CASSQVWTAGTEAFF. DNA of the CDR3: TGCGCCAGCAGCCAAGTTTGGACAGCGGGCACTGAAGCTTTCTTT.

The chain combines TRBV2 with TRBJ1-2; 8 bases fit TRBD1. Germline CDR1 SNHLY, CDR2 FYNNEI. After removal of 6 bases from V and 4 bases from J, the junction contained 7 bases not matched to a gene. The CDR3 extends over 14 amino acids. The CDR3 loop reads CASRLSGTGYGYTF. The DNA of the CDR3 is TGTGCCAGCAGGTTATCCGGGACAGGCTATGGCTACACCTTC.

J is TRBJ2-5 and V is TRBV5-4, with TRBD1 matching over 11 bases. CDR1 is SGHNT, CDR2 YYREEE, per germline (reference sequence). The CDR3 has 16 amino acids. J lost 4 bases, V lost 1 base, and 6 bases had no gene match. The CDR3 DNA reads TGTGCCAGCAGCTTGACCTCCGGGACAGGGGGAGAGACCCAGTACTTC. It translates to CASSLTSGTGGETQYF. The full variable domain, its missing parts supplied by reference TRBV5-4 and TRBJ2-5, is ETGVTQSPTHLIKTRGQQVTLRCSSQSGHNTVSWYQQALGQGPQFIFQYYREEENGRGNFPPRFSGLQFPNYSSELNVNALELDDSALYLCASSLTSGTGGETQYFGPGTRLLVL.

Regarding this clone: The junction departs from the called germline gene at one end, perhaps through a read error. The rearrangement uses TRBV7-7 and TRBJ2-5; D uncertain. Germline V gene data show CDR1 as SSHAT and CDR2 as FNYEAQ (reference sequence). The CDR3 loop spans 17 amino acids. This CDR3 reads CASSLGAGRSLQETQYF. CDR3 sequence (DNA): TGTGCTAGCAGCTTAGGCGCCGGCCGTAGCCTACAAGAGACCCAGTACTTC.

The chain has TRBV5-1 and TRBJ2-1; the D gene is possibly TRBD1 (6 bases). Trimming shortened V by 0 bases and J by 4 bases, and 14 bases separated the two germline ends. From germline, CDR1 is SGHRS and CDR2 YFSETQ. The CDR3 runs 16 residues. The CDR3 sequence: CASSLGGHGVYNEQFF. The CDR3 DNA is TGCGCCAGCAGCTTGGGGGGGCATGGTGTGTACAATGAGCAGTTCTTC.

This clone was seen ten or more times. The rearrangement uses TRBV5-6 and TRBJ2-4; D remains ambiguous. The CDR3 runs 16 residues. With 3 bases removed from V and 1 base from J, the gap between germline ends came to 14 bases. Germline loops: CDR1 SGHDT, CDR2 YYEEEE. CDR3 DNA sequence: TGTGCCAGCAGCTGGACCGATCCCGGGGCCAAAAACATTCAGTACTTC. It codes for CASSWTDPGAKNIQYF. Full variable domain (missing parts from reference TRBV5-6 and TRBJ2-4): DAGVTQSPTHLIKTRGQQVTLRCSPKSGHDTVSWYQQALGQGPQFIFQYYEEEERQRGNFPDRFSGHQFPNYSSELNVNALLLGDSALYLCASSWTDPGAKNIQYFGAGTRLSVL.

This chain connects TRBV6-4 to TRBJ1-2, with TRBD1 matching 11 bases. V was pared by 11 bases and J by 0 bases, with 8 bases of the junction left unmatched. The CDR3 is made up of 15 amino acids. Germline loops: CDR1 MRHNA, CDR2 SNTAGT. CDR3 in DNA: TGTGCCTCCAAGCCGGGACAGGGGGCTAACTATGGCTACACCTTC. Encoded protein: CASKPGQGANYGYTF.

This clone was found once. This may stem from a read error, because a much larger clone lies one nucleotide away. The J gene is TRBJ1-2, the V gene TRBV5-6, with 9 bases that match TRBD1. The CDR3 runs 14 residues. V dropped 4 bases and J dropped 4; count of bases not matched to a gene: 5. Germline CDR1 reads SGHDT; CDR2 reads YYEEEE. The CDR3 is CASSPGQGTYGYTF. CDR3 DNA: TGTGCCAGCAGCCCCGGACAGGGGACCTATGGCTACACCTTC.

The chain employs TRBV6-4 and TRBJ2-1, with 7 bases aligning to TRBD1. The germline gives CDR1 MRHNA, CDR2 SNTAGT. Losses at the gene ends were 0 bases for V and 5 bases for J; bases not matched to a gene: 16. The CDR3 contains 19 residues. The CDR3 bases are TGTGCCAGCAGTGACTCGATTCTTCGTTGGGACAGCACCGACAATGAGCAGTTCTTC. It encodes CASSDSILRWDSTDNEQFF.

This sequence joins TRBV28 and TRBJ2-7; D uncertain. Trimming cost V 7 bases and J 3 bases, with 10 bases left between them. The CDR3 consists of 12 residues. CDR1 and CDR2 from the germline V gene are MDHEN and SYDVKM. The DNA of the CDR3 is TGTGCCAGCAAGCTTCGCGGCTACGAGCAGTACTTC. Its protein is CASKLRGYEQYF.